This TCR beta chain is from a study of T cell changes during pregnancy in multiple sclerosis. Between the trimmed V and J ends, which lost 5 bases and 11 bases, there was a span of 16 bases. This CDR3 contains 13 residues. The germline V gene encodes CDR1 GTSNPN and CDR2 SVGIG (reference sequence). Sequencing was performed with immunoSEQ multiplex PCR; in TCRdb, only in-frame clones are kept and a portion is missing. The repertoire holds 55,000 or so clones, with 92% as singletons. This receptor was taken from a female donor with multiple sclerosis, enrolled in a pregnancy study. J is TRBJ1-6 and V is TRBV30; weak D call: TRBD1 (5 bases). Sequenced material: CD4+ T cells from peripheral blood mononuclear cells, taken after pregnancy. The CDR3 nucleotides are TGTGCCTGGGGCCCCGGGGGTTGGCCACCCCTCCACTTT. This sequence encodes CAWGPGGWPPLHF.